This T cell receptor beta chain was observed in a study of cytomegalovirus exposure and HLA in healthy donors. Study information: The use of the same platform for the roughly 130 validation repertoires and the roughly 700 first-cohort repertoires was reported by a later analysis.

With respect to this clone: Its antigen is unknown.

Assay used: immunoSEQ multiplex PCR; TCRdb lists only in-frame clones, some missing. The data contain about 360,000 clones, roughly 85% of them seen just once; the ten biggest clones take up roughly 0.75%. Findings and limits, study-wide: The study designated over 150 TCR beta chains cytomegalovirus-associated. Both high specificity and high sensitivity reportedly marked the classifier's diagnosis of cytomegalovirus status. In a later analysis, first-cohort TCR clusters were found to tend to co-occur in the 100 to 150 validation repertoires.

The germline V gene encodes CDR1 KGHSH and CDR2 LQKENI. The CDR3 length is 14 residues. V was cut by 5 bases and J by 3 bases, with 13 bases left in between. The clonotype was recovered from a woman aged 18-35 years in good health and CMV-seronegative. Sequencing was carried out using PBMCs. This rearrangement joins TRBV18 to TRBJ1-1; D is ambiguous. DNA of the CDR3: TGTGCCAGCTCAACAATGAGGGAGGACACTGAAGCTTTCTTT. Translation: CASSTMREDTEAFF.